This is a list of T cell receptor beta chains from one sample in a study of beta chain features in type 1 diabetes. Profiling relied on immunoSEQ multiplex PCR, and the TCRdb table lists in-frame clones only, not all of them. Of roughly 330,000 clones listed, approximately 15% are singletons. The sample consisted of naive CD4+ T cells from blood. These receptors all come from a woman between 18 and 29 years old with type 1 diabetes. CDR3s include the opening cysteine and the closing phenylalanine or tryptophan. A D gene is named only where the DNA matches it firmly. Not every row has a clone size; where given, it reads once, few, many or a size class.

v_call	j_call	d_call	clone_size	cdr3_nt	cdr3_aa
TRBV2	TRBJ2-7	TRBD2	few	TGTGCCAGCAACGGGGGGATACTCGACTACGAGCAGTACTTC	CASNGGILDYEQYF
TRBV2	TRBJ1-1	NA	few	TGTGCCAGCAGTGTGAAAGGGGGCACTGAAGCTTTCTTT	CASSVKGGTEAFF
TRBV11-2	TRBJ2-1	TRBD2	few	TGTGCCAGCAGCTTAGGGGGAGGACTAGCGGGAAGGGGTGAGCAGTTCTTC	CASSLGGGLAGRGEQFF
TRBV19	TRBJ2-1	TRBD2	few	TGTGCCAGTAGTAGTACTAGCGGAGAGCAGTTCTTC	CASSSTSGEQFF
TRBV9	TRBJ1-1	NA	NA	TGTGCCAGCAGCGTTATACAGGGAGCTTTCTTT	CASSVIQGAFF
TRBV7-8	TRBJ2-2	NA	NA	TGTGCCAGCAGCCCGCGGCACGGGGAGCTGTTTTTT	CASSPRHGELFF
TRBV7-3	TRBJ2-5	NA	NA	TGTGCCAGCAGCGCGGGACTCCAAGAGACCCAGTACTTC	CASSAGLQETQYF
TRBV7-9	TRBJ1-2	NA	NA	TGTGCCAGCAGCTTTGCCGGGGGAGGGAAGGCGCGGTATGGCTACACCTTC	CASSFAGGGKARYGYTF
TRBV5-4	TRBJ2-3	TRBD2	few	TGTGCCAGCAGTGTGACTAGCGGGAGGCCAGATACGCAGTATTTT	CASSVTSGRPDTQYF
TRBV7-3	TRBJ1-1	TRBD1	NA	TGTGCCAGCAGCTTAGGTTCAGGGGGCACTGAAGCTTTCTTT	CASSLGSGGTEAFF
TRBV7-9	TRBJ2-1	NA	few	TGTGCCAGCAGCTTAGGGCAGGGCGCGGATCACAATGAGCAGTTCTTC	CASSLGQGADHNEQFF
TRBV9	TRBJ2-1	TRBD1	NA	TGTGCCAGCAGCTCACGCCCCGGGACAGGTTACAATGAGCAGTTCTTC	CASSSRPGTGYNEQFF
TRBV9	TRBJ2-1	NA	few	TGTGCCAGCAGCGTACTAAGCGGTGCCTTCAATGAGCAGTTCTTC	CASSVLSGAFNEQFF
TRBV7-9	TRBJ2-1	TRBD2	NA	TGTGCCAGCAGCCAGGGCGGGAGCTCCTACAATGAGCAGTTCTTC	CASSQGGSSYNEQFF
TRBV5-1	TRBJ2-6	TRBD1	few	TGCGCCAGCAGCTTGGAGGGTCCGGACAGGGGAACTGGGGCCAACGTCCTGACTTTC	CASSLEGPDRGTGANVLTF
TRBV5-1	TRBJ2-2	NA	NA	TGCGCCAGCAGCCAAATACAGGGTAACACCGGGGAGCTGTTTTTT	CASSQIQGNTGELFF
TRBV2	TRBJ2-3	NA	once	TGTGCCAGCAGTGACCCGCTAGCACCAGATACGCAGTATTTT	CASSDPLAPDTQYF
TRBV27	TRBJ1-5	NA	few	TGTGCCAGCACCTCCCCGGGACTCAATCAGCCCCAGCATTTT	CASTSPGLNQPQHF
TRBV5-1	TRBJ2-3	TRBD2	few	TGCGCCAGCAGCTTGGCTAGCGGAAGCACAGATACGCAGTATTTT	CASSLASGSTDTQYF
TRBV6-6	TRBJ2-1	TRBD2	NA	TGTGCCAGCAGTTATGGGACTAGCTATTACAATGAGCAGTTCTTC	CASSYGTSYYNEQFF
TRBV7-8	TRBJ2-2	NA	NA	TGTGCCAGCAGCTCCCGACTAGCCGGGGAGCTGTTTTTT	CASSSRLAGELFF
TRBV25-1	TRBJ2-1	TRBD2	NA	TGTGCCAGCAGTGGGACTAGCGGGGATTACAATGAGCAGTTCTTC	CASSGTSGDYNEQFF
TRBV30	TRBJ2-3	TRBD2	NA	TGTGCCTGGAGTGTACGTGGGAGGGCGGGCACGCAGTATTTT	CAWSVRGRAGTQYF
TRBV29-1	TRBJ2-7	NA	NA	TGCAGCGTTATAGAGACCTACGAGCAGTACTTC	CSVIETYEQYF
TRBV9	TRBJ2-6	NA	NA	TGTGCCAGCAGCGTAGGGGCCAGGGTCTCTGGGGCCAACGTCCTGACTTTC	CASSVGARVSGANVLTF
TRBV2	TRBJ2-7	TRBD2	few	TGTGCCAGCAGTGATCCGACTAGCGGGAGCGGAATTCACGAGCAGTACTTC	CASSDPTSGSGIHEQYF
TRBV11-2	TRBJ2-1	NA	NA	TGTGCCAGCAGCCTACGTGGGGCGGGGGCCTCCTACAATGAGCAGTTCTTC	CASSLRGAGASYNEQFF